One and the same sample provided the 29 T cell receptor beta chains below, sequenced in a study of regulatory T cells in long-lasting Graves disease. Arm-PCR with iRepertoire HTBI primers amplified the CDR3 regions for these TCR beta libraries. Via MiXCR, TCRdb re-called the multiplex PCR reads, giving one row per CDR3 protein. The sample contains hundreds of thousands of distinct CDR3 sequences, around 20% of which appear only once. Time point defined: persistent/refractory GD, antithyroid drugs over 5 years with positive TRAb. TCR sequences were obtained from RNA taken from PBMCs. Sequenced material: peripheral blood mononuclear cells (PBMCs), taken when the disease was refractory, from a patient treated with antithyroid drugs. The receptors here all came from a female donor with Graves disease.

This clonotype has only a few counts. The chain has TRBV27 and TRBJ2-4; no clear D gene. Germline CDR1 is MNHEY and CDR2 is SMNVEV (reference sequence). The CDR3 covers 15 residues. The V gene lost 5 bases and the J gene lost 1 base, with 12 bases spanning the gap. In DNA, the CDR3 is TGTGCCAGCAGTAGGTTGACTGATGCCAAAAACATTCAGTACTTC. This encodes CASSRLTDAKNIQYF.

This clonotype was seen many times. The rearrangement links TRBV28 to TRBJ2-5, with TRBD1 matching over 7 bases. This CDR3 comprises 15 residues. Germline V lookup: CDR1 MDHEN, CDR2 SYDVKM. Trimming cost V 2 bases and J 4 bases; bases outside gene matches: 7. Here the CDR3 DNA reads TGTGCCAGCAGTTTACCTGACAGGGTTGGAGAGACCCAGTACTTC. Amino acids: CASSLPDRVGETQYF.

This clonotype was picked up many times. The chain carries TRBV28 and TRBJ1-5, with D uncertain. This CDR3 is built from 17 residues. Germline V gene lookup returns CDR1 MDHEN and CDR2 SYDVKM. The ends were cut back, 2 bases at V and 1 base at J, with 15 bases in the middle. CDR3 DNA sequence: TGTGCCAGCAGTTTAAATGTCAGGATTGGGAGCAATCAGCCCCAGCATTTT. Translation gives CASSLNVRIGSNQPQHF.

This clonotype showed up many times. The CDR3 region is CASSEGHSPAEQYF. The CDR3 DNA is TGTGCCAGCAGTGAAGGCCACTCCCCGGCGGAGCAGTACTTC. The chain couples TRBV2 to TRBJ2-7; no clear D gene. Trimming took 1 base from V and 7 from J, leaving 14 bases between them. The CDR3 is 14 residues long. Germline loops: CDR1 SNHLY, CDR2 FYNNEI.

The rearrangement uses TRBV19 and TRBJ1-2, with D maybe TRBD1 (5 bases). Germline-derived CDR1 and CDR2 are LNHDA and SQIVND (reference sequence). V was shortened by 3 bases and J by 8 bases, with 22 bases between the two germline ends. This CDR3 is 16 amino acids long. For the CDR3, the DNA is TGTGCCAGTAGTATGAAAGGGGCGGAGGGAGCCTACGGCTACACCTTC. It yields the protein CASSMKGAEGAYGYTF.

CDR3 protein: CASSVATGRLNTGELFF. The CDR3 nucleotides read TGTGCCAGCAGCGTAGCTACGGGACGCTTGAACACCGGGGAGCTGTTTTTT. The V and J genes are TRBV9 and TRBJ2-2; the D gene could be TRBD1 or TRBD2 (5 bases each). The ends were cut back, 0 bases at V and 1 base at J, with 13 bases in the middle. The CDR3 totals 17 residues. Germline values: CDR1 SGDLS, CDR2 YYNGEE.

This clonotype came up many times. The gene calls are TRBV28 and TRBJ1-1, with no clear D. The length of the CDR3 is 13 residues. Germline V gene lookup returns CDR1 MDHEN and CDR2 SYDVKM. The V end lost 7 bases, the J end lost 0 bases, and 9 bases lay between the germline ends. The CDR3 bases are TGTGCCAGCATCTGGGCGATGAACACTGAAGCTTTCTTT. It specifies CASIWAMNTEAFF.

This clonotype turned up a few times. The V call is TRBV6-1, the J call TRBJ2-5; D could derive from TRBD1 or TRBD2 (5 bases each). CDR1 is MNHNS, CDR2 SASEGT, per germline. V lost 2 bases to trimming and J lost 2 bases, with 15 bases between them. This CDR3 is 16 amino acids long. CDR3 in DNA: TGTGCCAGCAGTGAAAGCCCCTCTTGGGGGCAAGAGACCCAGTACTTC. Its translation: CASSESPSWGQETQYF.

This clonotype showed up many times. The rearrangement uses TRBV10-2 and TRBJ2-5; 13 bases are a match to TRBD2. Germline V lookup: CDR1 WSHSY, CDR2 SAAADI. The trim removed 9 bases at V and 4 bases at J, leaving 11 bases unmatched. The CDR3 runs 16 residues. Here the CDR3 DNA reads TGCGCCAGTAGGGAGACTAGCGGGAGGTTTGGAGAGACCCAGTACTTC. It specifies CASRETSGRFGETQYF.

The chain employs TRBV6-9 and TRBJ2-7; D ambiguous. The V and J ends lost 3 bases and 5 bases respectively, with 20 bases between them. Germline V gene lookup returns CDR1 MNHGY and CDR2 SVAAGI. There are 16 residues in the CDR3. DNA for the CDR3: TGTGCCAGCAGTTACTCATCCGGGTTGGTTCTCGACGAGCAGTACTTC. Protein product: CASSYSSGLVLDEQYF.

This clonotype has a count of ten or more. J is TRBJ2-7 and V is TRBV2; D may be TRBD1 (6 bases). CDR1 and CDR2 (germline): SNHLY, FYNNEI. CDR3 length: 15 amino acids. V dropped 2 bases and J dropped 4 bases, with 15 bases sitting between them. CDR3 DNA: TGTGCCAGCAGTGAAATTGGCCAGGGACAATACGAGCAGTACTTC. It is translated as CASSEIGQGQYEQYF.

The chain links TRBV15 to TRBJ2-1; D is perhaps TRBD1 (5 bases). The ends were cut back, 5 bases at V and 7 bases at J, with 12 bases in the middle. CDR1 and CDR2 (germline): LNHNV, YYDKDF (reference sequence). The length of the CDR3 is 13 residues. The CDR3 reads CATSLWGQNEQFF. CDR3 sequence (DNA): TGTGCCACCAGCCTCTGGGGCCAGAATGAGCAGTTCTTC.

This clonotype was seen repeatedly, ten times or more. V is TRBV28 and J is TRBJ2-7; TRBD1 might be the D (5 bases). Germline-derived CDR1 and CDR2 are MDHEN and SYDVKM. V lost 5 bases and J lost 5, with 13 bases in between. The CDR3 is 13 amino acids. DNA of the CDR3: TGTGCCAGCAGTGGGCGGTTAGGGGACGAGCAGTACTTC. Residues: CASSGRLGDEQYF.

Concerning this clonotype itself: One base away lies a much larger clone, so this may be a sequencing read error. The chain joins TRBV20-1 to TRBJ1-1, with TRBD1 matching 9 bases. CDR3 length: 13 amino acids. Germline loops: CDR1 DFQATT, CDR2 SNEGSKA (reference sequence). The V and J ends lost 6 bases and 0 bases, in that order; junction bases with no gene match: 2. The CDR3, as DNA: TGCAGTGCCTGGACAGGGGTGAACACTGAAGCTTTCTTT. It is translated as CSAWTGVNTEAFF.

This clonotype has a count of ten or more. The chain has TRBV29-1 and TRBJ2-7, with 10 nucleotides matching TRBD1. This CDR3 has 13 residues. Germline assignment: CDR1 SQVTM and CDR2 ANQGSEA. Unmatched junction bases numbered 5, after V lost 5 bases and J lost 4 bases. The CDR3 sequence: CSVLRDRGYEQYF. The CDR3 nucleotides are TGCAGCGTTCTCCGGGACAGGGGTTACGAGCAGTACTTC.

CDR3 loop: CASRLGLAGALPRNTGELFF. As DNA, the CDR3 is TGTGCCAGCAGATTAGGACTAGCGGGAGCTCTCCCAAGGAACACCGGGGAGCTGTTTTTT. The chain joins TRBV2 to TRBJ2-2, with 13 bases aligning to TRBD2. Germline lookup yields CDR1 SNHLY and CDR2 FYNNEI. The CDR3 is made up of 20 amino acids. The junction had 14 bases not matched to a gene; V was cut back by 6 bases and J by 1 base.

The chain combines TRBV9 with TRBJ1-1; D gene ambiguous. With 0 bases removed from V and 4 bases from J, the gap between germline ends came to 10 bases. The V gene's germline CDR1 is SGDLS and CDR2 YYNGEE. The CDR3 extends over 14 amino acids. The CDR3 DNA is TGTGCCAGCAGCGTAGAAAGGGAGGGCACTGAAGCTTTCTTT. It translates to CASSVEREGTEAFF. Variable domain in full (rest from reference TRBV9 and TRBJ1-1): DSGVTQTPKHLITATGQRVTLRCSPRSGDLSVYWYQQSLDQGLQFLIQYYNGEERAKGNILERFSAQQFPDLHSELNLSSLELGDSALYFCASSVEREGTEAFFGQGTRLTVV.

V is TRBV7-9 and J is TRBJ2-2, with 10 nucleotides matching TRBD1. The germline CDR1 and CDR2 sequences are SEHNR and FQNEAQ (reference sequence). The CDR3 consists of 15 residues. The J segment lost 3 bases and the V segment lost 6 bases, leaving 4 bases of the junction unmatched. The CDR3 nucleotides read TGTGCCAGCAGTAAGGACAGGGGGGACACCGGGGAGCTGTTTTTT. It specifies CASSKDRGDTGELFF. Supplemented by reference TRBV7-9 and TRBJ2-2, the full variable domain reads DTGVSQNPRHKITKRGQNVTFRCDPISEHNRLYWYRQTLGQGPEFLTYFQNEAQLEKSRLLSDRFSAERPKGSFSTLEIQRTEQGDSAMYLCASSKDRGDTGELFFGEGSRLTVL.

The table lists this clonotype with many counts. The rearrangement joins TRBV12-3 or TRBV12-4 to TRBJ2-2; 8 nucleotides align to TRBD1. With 6 bases clipped from V and 5 bases from J, the junction kept 14 bases outside the gene matches. This CDR3 region has 17 residues. In nucleotides, the CDR3 is TGTGCCAGCAGCCCGACCCTCCAGGGGGCGGGAACCGGGGAGCTGTTTTTT. Translating gives CASSPTLQGAGTGELFF.

This clonotype has more than one count but fewer than ten. The chain carries TRBV6-1 and TRBJ2-1, with TRBD2 matching over 9 bases. The germline V gene has CDR1 MNHNS and CDR2 SASEGT. This CDR3 spans 15 amino acids. Trimming took 5 bases from V and 8 from J; bases not matched to a gene: 10. In DNA, the CDR3 is TGTGCCAGCAGTCGTCCGGGACTAGCAGGCGATGAGCAGTTCTTC. Translating it yields CASSRPGLAGDEQFF.

This chain links TRBV6-2 or TRBV6-3 with TRBJ2-7, with 7 bases aligning to TRBD2. Trimming cost V 0 bases and J 6 bases; bases outside gene matches: 8. CDR3 length equals 15 residues. CDR1 is MNHEY, CDR2 SVGEGT, per germline. This CDR3 reads CASSYSEGGPVEQYF. The CDR3 bases are TGTGCCAGCAGTTACTCGGAGGGAGGGCCGGTCGAGCAGTACTTC.

V usage is TRBV7-9 and J usage is TRBJ2-7, with D perhaps TRBD1 or TRBD2 (5 bases each). V dropped 5 bases and J dropped 5 bases, with 19 bases sitting between them. The CDR3 totals 15 residues. Germline V lookup: CDR1 SEHNR, CDR2 FQNEAQ (reference sequence). This chain's CDR3 is CASSPPQGPRDEQYF. The CDR3 DNA sequence: TGTGCCAGCAGCCCCCCCCAGGGACCGAGGGACGAGCAGTACTTC.

This clonotype was counted many times. J is TRBJ1-2 and V is TRBV11-2; 7 nucleotides line up with TRBD1. Per germline, CDR1 SGHAT and CDR2 FQNNGV. The CDR3 spans 14 residues. The V segment lost 5 bases and the J segment 8 bases; nucleotides outside the gene matches: 11. CDR3 sequence: CASSQPRQGGGYTF. DNA of the CDR3: TGTGCCAGCAGCCAACCTAGACAGGGTGGCGGCTACACCTTC.

This clonotype occurred many times. J is TRBJ2-7 and V is TRBV24-1; D is perhaps TRBD2 (5 bases). Deletions cut 1 base from V and 6 bases from J, with 15 bases between. The CDR3 consists of 15 residues. Per germline, CDR1 KGHDR and CDR2 SFDVKD. CDR3 loop: CATSDFGGGKGEQYF. Written as DNA, the CDR3 is TGTGCCACCAGTGATTTTGGAGGAGGCAAGGGCGAGCAGTACTTC.

The CDR3, as DNA: TGCAGTGCTAGGGGGGAGGGGGACACTGAAGCTTTCTTT. Residues: CSARGEGDTEAFF. The gene calls are TRBV20-1 and TRBJ1-1; TRBD1 is a possible D gene (6 bases). This CDR3 spans 13 amino acids. The V end lost 3 bases, the J end lost 3 bases, and 11 bases lay between the germline ends. Per germline, CDR1 DFQATT and CDR2 SNEGSKA (reference sequence).

V usage is TRBV28 and J usage is TRBJ1-2; D call uncertain. CDR1 and CDR2 from the germline V gene are MDHEN and SYDVKM. This CDR3 region has 12 residues. The V and J ends lost 4 bases and 4 bases respectively, with 7 bases between them. Here the CDR3 DNA reads TGTGCCAGCAGTTCGATCATCTATGGCTACACCTTC. Protein sequence: CASSSIIYGYTF.

This clonotype was seen a handful of times. The chain couples TRBV5-4 to TRBJ1-1; 9 bases align to TRBD1. The CDR3 length is 16 residues. J lost 4 bases, V lost 2 bases, and 9 bases had no gene match. Germline-derived CDR1 and CDR2 are SGHNT and YYREEE (reference sequence). As DNA, the CDR3 is TGTGCCAGCAGCTTCCGGGACAGGGCCCGGGGCACTGAAGCTTTCTTT. Encoded protein: CASSFRDRARGTEAFF. The whole variable domain, filled in from reference TRBV5-4 and TRBJ1-1, reads ETGVTQSPTHLIKTRGQQVTLRCSSQSGHNTVSWYQQALGQGPQFIFQYYREEENGRGNFPPRFSGLQFPNYSSELNVNALELDDSALYLCASSFRDRARGTEAFFGQGTRLTVV.

This clonotype came up a few times. This sequence joins TRBV14 and TRBJ1-1; TRBD1 matches 7 bases. The CDR3 spans 14 residues. Germline V lookup: CDR1 SGHDN, CDR2 FVKESK. The V segment lost 4 bases and the J segment 7 bases; nucleotides outside the gene matches: 9. CDR3 bases: TGTGCCAGCAGCCCGACCCGGACAGGAGGTGAAGCTTTCTTT. Its translation: CASSPTRTGGEAFF.

This clonotype was counted ten times or more. The chain employs TRBV15 and TRBJ2-7; 8 positions match TRBD1. This CDR3 has 15 amino acids. With V trimmed by 1 base and J by 6 bases, 8 bases remained unmatched. Germline V gene lookup returns CDR1 LNHNV and CDR2 YYDKDF (reference sequence). The DNA for the CDR3 is TGTGCCACCAGCAGAGTGACAGGGGCCGCCGCCGAGCAGTACTTC. It is translated as CATSRVTGAAAEQYF. The full variable domain, rest sourced from reference TRBV15 and TRBJ2-7, is DAMVIQNPRYQVTQFGKPVTLSCSQTLNHNVMYWYQQKSSQAPKLLFHYYDKDFNNEADTPDNFQSRRPNTSFCFLDIRSPGLGDTAMYLCATSRVTGAAAEQYFGPGTRLTVT.